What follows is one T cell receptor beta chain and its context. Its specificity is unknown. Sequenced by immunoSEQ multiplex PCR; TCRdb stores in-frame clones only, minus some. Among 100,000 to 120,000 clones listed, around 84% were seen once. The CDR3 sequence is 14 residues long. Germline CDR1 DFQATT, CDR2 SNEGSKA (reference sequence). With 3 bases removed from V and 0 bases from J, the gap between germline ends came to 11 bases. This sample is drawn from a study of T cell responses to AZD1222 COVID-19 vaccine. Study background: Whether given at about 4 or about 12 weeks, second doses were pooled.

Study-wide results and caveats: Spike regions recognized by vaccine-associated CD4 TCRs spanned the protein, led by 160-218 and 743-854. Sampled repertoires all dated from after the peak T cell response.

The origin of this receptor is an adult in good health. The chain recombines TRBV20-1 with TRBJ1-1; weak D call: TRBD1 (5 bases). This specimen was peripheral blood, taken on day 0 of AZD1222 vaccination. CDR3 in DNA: TGCAGTGCTAGTGATGGACACCTGAACACTGAAGCTTTCTTT. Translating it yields CSASDGHLNTEAFF.